This T cell receptor beta chain was sequenced during a study of T cells in women clearing cervical HPV infection (dated 2018 in TCRdb). About the study as a whole: Cases were some 24 women with histologically confirmed HPV16-related CIN3 or worse, including a couple of invasive cancers. The approximately 25 controls were women who cleared a single incident HPV16 infection within 12 months without developing precancer or cancer. The parent cohort enrolled 10,000 or so women aged 18 or older in Guanacaste, Costa Rica, during about 1992 to 1994 and followed them for approximately 7 years. Blood from cases was collected at the visit at which the lesion was first identified, whereas blood from controls was collected once infection was no longer detected. Cases and controls were matched on age within five years and on year of sample collection. A median age of approximately 30 years was observed in cases versus 37 to 45 in controls, and no significant differences in baseline characteristics were found. HLA typing was available for only a few women, so HLA type could not be excluded as a confounder. This exploratory proof-of-principle case-control study, nested within the Guanacaste HPV Natural History Study in Costa Rica, compared TCR repertoires among women with different cervical HPV16 outcomes. Among cases, blood sampling occurred a median of about 160 days after lesion detection, with an interquartile range of 90 to 200 days. Five blinded duplicates per group were added as quality controls, giving about 60 samples: 50 or so participants and some 10 replicates. Overall study outcomes, separate from this receptor: Lower TRBV6-7 relative abundance was observed in cases than in controls (around 0.1% versus 0.15%; Bonferroni P = 0.0008). Whether associations preceded infection or resulted from infection could not be shown with the cross-sectional design, and effector/memory subsets and HPV-specific T cells were not isolated. Random forest classifiers combining richness and V gene abundances distinguished cases from controls with an estimated AUC of 0.83. T-cell numbers per sample were unknown, so richness differences could reflect varying T-cell content rather than repertoire biology. Across sequencing depths, CIN3+ cases showed significantly higher TCR repertoire richness than controls, but evenness did not differ between the groups.

Every participant had a single incident cervical HPV16 infection, and prevalent HPV16 infections were excluded. Cervical HPV DNA was detected by MY09/MY11 PCR and genotyped by dot-blot hybridization. Around 15 mL of heparinized blood were centrifuged, and the buffy coat was aliquoted, frozen at -30°C, then stored at -80°C. QIAGEN kits were used to extract genomic DNA from buffy coat specimens. With regard to this clone: The antigen it binds to is not known. Read coverage stops 3 residues before the CDR3 terminus; the germline J gene supplies the remainder.

Using the immunoSEQ assay, multiplex PCR amplified TCR beta CDR3 regions from an average of 1200 ng of genomic DNA per sample. To correct primer bias, the assay used a complete synthetic TCR repertoire to set an amplification baseline. Amplicons were sequenced on the Illumina platform. The authors processed their data as follows. Sequences were error-corrected by clustering with frequency ratios and a modified nearest-neighbor algorithm, then analyzed in the immunoSEQ Analyzer with IMGT gene definitions. At each rarefaction depth, TCR richness and evenness were averaged across 20 rarefaction repeats, and samples with fewer sequences than that depth were excluded. V, D and J gene relative abundances were compared between groups with Wilcoxon rank sum tests, applying FDR correction. In the blinded duplicates, the intraclass correlation was approximately 95% for TCR richness and averaged around 80% across around 66 gene segments. TCRdb took over this immuneACCESS table, retaining in-frame rearrangements with V and J assigned. Such tables are incomplete; in checked studies, under half of the missing clones stem from an unresolved V gene, and the remainder is unexplained. V and J calls and clone size are as listed in that table; D and trimming were resolved from the DNA. The sample has 40,000 or so clones on record. 6% to 7.5% of the sample lies in the top ten.

Including cysteine and phenylalanine, the CDR3 has 13 amino acids. Of the CDR3's DNA, 30 bases were read; they are in frame from base 1. CDR1 and CDR2 are drawn from the germline V gene: SNHLY, FYNNEI. The sequence links TRBV2 to TRBJ2-2; 9 central bases correspond to TRBD1. The sample taken for sequencing was blood buffy coat. This clonotype was obtained from a woman aged 18 to 75 with a cervical HPV16 infection that either progressed to CIN3+ or cleared (not recorded which). CDR3 DNA (partial): TGTGCCAGCAGGGGGACAGGGAGTTCACCG. This translates into CASRGTGSSP. The complete CDR3 sequence is CASRGTGSSPLFF.